Below, 13 T cell receptor beta chains from the same sample are listed, as sequenced in a study of cytomegalovirus exposure and HLA in healthy donors. The PCR contained 60 Vbeta and 13 Jbeta primers. TCRdb's copy holds only in-frame clones and misses some; the assay was immunoSEQ multiplex PCR. The sample consists of 65,000 to 100,000 clones, more than 70% of them appearing once. Specimen: PBMCs. These receptors all stem from a man aged 35 to 55 in good health and CMV-seronegative.

This clone was seen just once. This chain uses TRBV28 with TRBJ1-1; 9 nucleotides align to TRBD1. The length of the CDR3 is 14 residues. J gave up 5 bases and V 6 bases, and 7 bases lay outside the gene matches. CDR1 MDHEN and CDR2 SYDVKM come from the germline V gene. CDR3 sequence reads: CASSYETGGTEAFF. The CDR3 DNA follows: TGTGCCAGCAGCTACGAGACAGGGGGGACTGAAGCTTTCTTT. Together with reference TRBV28 and TRBJ1-1, the CDR3 gives the full variable domain: DVKVTQSSRYLVKRTGEKVFLECVQDMDHENMFWYRQDPGLGLRLIYFSYDVKMKEKGDIPEGYSVSREKKERFSLILESASTNQTSMYLCASSYETGGTEAFFGQGTRLTVV.

V gene TRBV4-3 combines with J gene TRBJ2-7, with D possibly matching TRBD1 (7 bases). Looked up from germline, CDR1 is LGHNA and CDR2 is YSLEER. The CDR3 has 15 residues. Deletions cut 1 base from V and 4 bases from J, with 14 bases between. CDR3: CASSQGAGGLYEQYF. DNA of the CDR3: TGCGCCAGCAGCCAAGGGGCAGGGGGACTGTACGAGCAGTACTTC.

This clone was found a few times. V is TRBV4-1 and J is TRBJ1-6, with 7 bases that match TRBD1. J lost 11 bases, V lost 1 base, and 8 bases had no gene match. The CDR3 covers 15 residues. In germline, CDR1 is MGHRA, CDR2 YSYEKL. CDR3 bases: TGCGCCAGCAGCCAAGCGCGACAGGGAGAGACACCCCTCCACTTT. Translating it yields CASSQARQGETPLHF.

This clone was observed a few times. The V call is TRBV6-4, the J call TRBJ2-3; a possible D gene is TRBD2 (6 bases). V lost 8 bases to trimming and J lost 11 bases, with 14 bases between them. Germline values: CDR1 MRHNA, CDR2 SNTAGT. The CDR3 totals 11 residues. The CDR3 spells CASQHRGMQYF. CDR3 nucleotides: TGTGCCAGCCAACACCGGGGGATGCAGTATTTT.

V usage is TRBV5-6 and J usage is TRBJ2-6; D is perhaps TRBD2 (5 bases). From germline, CDR1 is SGHDT and CDR2 YYEEEE. V was clipped by 2 bases and J by 0 bases, with 6 bases between them. This CDR3 is built from 15 residues. CDR3 sequence: CASSFGLSGANVLTF. The CDR3, as DNA: TGTGCCAGCAGCTTCGGACTCTCTGGGGCCAACGTCCTGACTTTC.

The chain is built from TRBV5-8 and TRBJ2-1; 8 nucleotides align to TRBD1. The germline V gene has CDR1 SGHTS and CDR2 YDEGEE. There are 15 residues in the CDR3. V was pared by 7 bases and J by 7 bases, with 13 bases of the junction left unmatched. The CDR3 region has the DNA TGTGCCAGCGGAACCGGGACAGGTATAAGTAATGAGCAGTTCTTC. Translation: CASGTGTGISNEQFF.

V is TRBV28 and J is TRBJ1-1; D is perhaps TRBD1 (6 bases). This CDR3 is 14 amino acids long. Looked up from germline, CDR1 is MDHEN and CDR2 is SYDVKM. Between the trimmed V and J ends, which lost 6 bases and 0 bases, there was a span of 11 bases. The CDR3 sequence: CASRPGTLNTEAFF. CDR3 coding DNA: TGTGCCAGCAGGCCTGGGACACTGAACACTGAAGCTTTCTTT.

The chain couples TRBV4-3 to TRBJ2-1, with 9 bases matching TRBD2. CDR1 is LGHNA and CDR2 is YSLEER in the germline V gene. This CDR3 is 18 amino acids long. V dropped 0 bases and J dropped 3; count of bases not matched to a gene: 9. CDR3 sequence: CASSQEPRTSGYYNEQFF. CDR3 coding DNA: TGCGCCAGCAGCCAAGAGCCACGAACTAGCGGGTACTACAATGAGCAGTTCTTC.

This clone was observed once. V and J are TRBV2 and TRBJ1-5; 10 positions match TRBD1. The V and J ends lost 6 bases and 7 bases, in that order; junction bases with no gene match: 12. The CDR3 length is 16 residues. CDR1 is SNHLY, CDR2 FYNNEI, per germline. The CDR3 DNA is TGTGCCAGCAGACGACCGGGACAGGGGATGGGGCAGCCCCAGCATTTT. Translation: CASRRPGQGMGQPQHF. Based on the CDR3 plus reference TRBV2 and TRBJ1-5, the full variable domain is EPEVTQTPSHQVTQMGQEVILRCVPISNHLYFYWYRQILGQKVEFLVSFYNNEISEKSEIFDDQFSVERPDGSNFTLKIRSTKLEDSAMYFCASRRPGQGMGQPQHFGDGTRLSIL.

The chain has TRBV7-9 and TRBJ1-6; D is unclear. This CDR3 has 17 amino acids. Trimming removed 1 base at V and 3 bases at J, with 13 bases between. Germline V gives CDR1 SEHNR, CDR2 FQNEAQ (reference sequence). The CDR3 bases are TGTGCCAGCAGCTTAGATCCCGAGAAGTACTATAATTCACCCCTCCACTTT. Residues: CASSLDPEKYYNSPLHF.

The gene calls are TRBV6-5 and TRBJ2-5, with D tentatively TRBD2 (6 bases). This CDR3 has 14 amino acids. Germline V CDR1 and CDR2: MNHEY, SVGAGI. Deletions cut 2 bases from V and 5 bases from J, with 12 bases between. The CDR3 reads CASSYRQGGETQYF. For the CDR3, the DNA is TGTGCCAGCAGTTACCGGCAGGGAGGTGAGACCCAGTACTTC.

This clone was recorded once. The rearrangement joins TRBV10-3 to TRBJ1-1; 10 nucleotides align to TRBD1. CDR3 size: 13 residues. The germline V gene encodes CDR1 ENHRY and CDR2 SYGVKD. The junction had 3 bases not matched to a gene; V was cut back by 8 bases and J by 3 bases. For the CDR3, the DNA is TGTGCCATCCGACAGGGGGCGGACACTGAAGCTTTCTTT. It yields the protein CAIRQGADTEAFF.

The chain couples TRBV29-1 to TRBJ2-2, with a possible D match to TRBD1 (5 bases). The CDR3 spans 14 residues. CDR1 is SQVTM, CDR2 ANQGSEA, per germline. Between the trimmed V and J ends, which lost 6 bases and 1 base, there was a span of 12 bases. The CDR3 DNA follows: TGCAGCGTCATTCCGGACAAGAACACCGGGGAGCTGTTTTTT. Its protein is CSVIPDKNTGELFF.